This paragraph reports one T cell receptor beta chain. Assay: immunoSEQ multiplex PCR; the TCRdb copy retains only in-frame clones and omits some. Among over 100,000 clones listed, roughly 87% were seen once. The data belong to a study of T cell responses to AZD1222 COVID-19 vaccine. With V trimmed by 0 bases and J by 2 bases, 5 bases remained unmatched. The germline V gene has CDR1 SGDLS and CDR2 YYNGEE. The CDR3 is made up of 15 amino acids. The rearrangement joins TRBV9 to TRBJ2-7; TRBD2 agrees at 7 bases. The clonotype originates from an adult who received the AZD1222 COVID-19 vaccine. The material was peripheral blood, obtained 28 days after the second AZD1222 dose. This chain's CDR3 is CASSVGDGGTYEQYF. DNA of the CDR3: TGTGCCAGCAGCGTAGGGGACGGGGGGACCTACGAGCAGTACTTC.